The 22 T cell receptor beta chains given below trace back to one sample, sequenced in a study of T cell changes during pregnancy in multiple sclerosis. TCRdb keeps only in-frame clones here, not all; method: immunoSEQ multiplex PCR. The sample lists almost 35,000 clones, 85% to 90% seen once, with around 4.3% in the top ten. Sequencing used CD8+ T cells from peripheral blood mononuclear cells, obtained after pregnancy. These receptors were obtained from a female donor with multiple sclerosis, enrolled in a pregnancy study.

The chain employs TRBV6-1 and TRBJ2-3, with D perhaps TRBD1 (6 bases). There are 11 residues in the CDR3. The germline gives CDR1 MNHNS, CDR2 SASEGT. V was shortened by 8 bases and J by 3 bases, with 6 bases between the two germline ends. The CDR3 spells CASQGTDTQYF. CDR3 in DNA: TGTGCCAGCCAGGGGACAGATACGCAGTATTTT.

The V and J genes are TRBV2 and TRBJ1-6, with no clear D. Germline V gene data show CDR1 as SNHLY and CDR2 as FYNNEI. Trimming shortened V by 4 bases and J by 4 bases, and 23 bases separated the two germline ends. This CDR3 comprises 19 residues. The CDR3 spells CASSGVAGPKAQYNSPLHF. CDR3 DNA sequence: TGTGCCAGCAGTGGGGTGGCGGGCCCAAAGGCACAGTATAATTCACCCCTCCACTTT.

This chain uses TRBV30 with TRBJ2-5; 8 bases are a match to TRBD1. Gene TRBJ2-7 matches the end of the DNA better, so the J call may be wrong. Germline CDR1 reads GTSNPN; CDR2 reads SVGIG (reference sequence). The CDR3 is made up of 14 amino acids. The CDR3 bases are TGTGCCTGGATTATCGGGACAGGCGCCTACGAGCAGTACTTC. Protein: CAWIIGTGAYEQYF.

The chain combines TRBV5-4 with TRBJ2-1, with a weak D call TRBD1 (6 bases). The CDR3 covers 15 residues. Trimming took off 4 bases at V and 0 bases at J, with 11 bases between the two ends. Per germline, CDR1 SGHNT and CDR2 YYREEE (reference sequence). CDR3 region: CASSLQGRSYNEQFF. The CDR3 coding sequence is TGTGCCAGCAGCCTACAGGGCCGCTCCTACAATGAGCAGTTCTTC.

The chain combines TRBV7-3 with TRBJ2-3; D is possibly TRBD1 (5 bases). Looked up from germline, CDR1 is SGHTA and CDR2 is FQGTGA. The CDR3 consists of 18 residues. V lost 6 bases, J lost 0 bases, and 22 bases lay in between. CDR3 residues: CASSRPLSHRPSTDTQYF. The CDR3 DNA sequence: TGTGCCAGCAGTCGCCCCCTCTCTCACAGGCCTAGCACAGATACGCAGTATTTT.

The chain uses TRBV30 and TRBJ1-6; 7 bases line up with TRBD1. Germline V gene lookup returns CDR1 GTSNPN and CDR2 SVGIG (reference sequence). The CDR3 totals 17 residues. V trimming: 6 bases; J trimming: 5 bases; junction bases outside the gene matches: 16. The DNA for the CDR3 is TGTGCCTGCGTAATTTGGGACAGCTATGTTAATAATTCACCCCTCCACTTT. Protein product: CACVIWDSYVNNSPLHF. Filled out from reference TRBV30 and TRBJ1-6, the complete variable domain reads SQTIHQWPATLVQPVGSPLSLECTVEGTSNPNLYWYRQAAGRGLQLLFYSVGIGQISSEVPQNLSASRPQDRQFILSSKKLLLSDSGFYLCACVIWDSYVNNSPLHFGNGTRLTVT.

This clone was observed a single time. This chain links TRBV6-5 with TRBJ2-1; 9 positions match TRBD1. The CDR3 is 15 amino acids. Germline V gives CDR1 MNHEY, CDR2 SVGAGI. The J segment lost 4 bases and the V segment lost 7 bases, leaving 8 bases of the junction unmatched. CDR3 coding DNA: TGTGCCAGCAAACGGGGACAGGGCACGTACAATGAGCAGTTCTTC. Its translation: CASKRGQGTYNEQFF.

This chain joins TRBV4-2 and TRBJ2-5; 13 bases line up with TRBD2. The CDR3 is 17 amino acids. Germline CDR1 is LGHNA and CDR2 is YNFKEQ. Trimming cost V 1 base and J 5 bases; bases outside gene matches: 7. This chain's CDR3 is CASSQVPLTSGGETQYF. In DNA, the CDR3 is TGTGCCAGCAGCCAAGTCCCCCTGACTAGCGGGGGGGAGACCCAGTACTTC.

The V call is TRBV5-5, the J call TRBJ1-1; no definite D call. Germline loops: CDR1 SGHKS, CDR2 YYEKEE (reference sequence). The CDR3 contains 11 residues. V dropped 0 bases and J dropped 10 bases, with 7 bases sitting between them. Written as DNA, the CDR3 is TGTGCCAGCAGCTTGGGGGGAGCAGCTTTCTTT. The encoded protein is CASSLGGAAFF.

The chain couples TRBV2 to TRBJ2-7, with 8 positions matching TRBD1. V was clipped by 7 bases and J by 13 bases; unmatched bases: 6. The CDR3 contains 10 residues. Germline-derived CDR1 and CDR2 are SNHLY and FYNNEI. CDR3 DNA: TGTGCCAGCACAGGACAGGGAACTTACTTC. Encoded protein: CASTGQGTYF. Complete variable domain (other parts from reference TRBV2 and TRBJ2-7): EPEVTQTPSHQVTQMGQEVILRCVPISNHLYFYWYRQILGQKVEFLVSFYNNEISEKSEIFDDQFSVERPDGSNFTLKIRSTKLEDSAMYFCASTGQGTYFGPGTRLTVT.

This chain connects TRBV7-9 to TRBJ2-2; 8 positions agree with TRBD1. Trimming at V came to 6 bases and at J to 4 bases, leaving 7 bases not matched to a gene. Germline CDR1 and CDR2: SEHNR and FQNEAQ (reference sequence). This CDR3 is 15 amino acids long. CDR3 amino acids: CASSILTGGTGELFF. The CDR3 DNA is TGTGCCAGCAGTATATTAACAGGGGGCACCGGGGAGCTGTTTTTT.

This sequence joins TRBV5-1 and TRBJ1-1, with D unclear. CDR1 is SGHRS and CDR2 is YFSETQ in the germline V gene. The ends were cut back, 1 base at V and 4 bases at J, with 8 bases in the middle. The CDR3 extends over 13 amino acids. DNA for the CDR3: TGCGCCAGCAGCTTGCCTACAGCCACTGAAGCTTTCTTT. It yields the protein CASSLPTATEAFF.

This clone was seen a handful of times. V gene TRBV6-5 combines with J gene TRBJ1-6; no clear D gene. The CDR3 is 13 amino acids. CDR1 is MNHEY, CDR2 SVGAGI, per germline. V was shortened by 0 bases and J by 13 bases, with 10 bases between the two germline ends. DNA of the CDR3: TGTGCCAGCAGTTACTCTGGCGGGCGGCCCCTCCACTTT. Protein sequence: CASSYSGGRPLHF.

The V gene is TRBV6-6, the J gene TRBJ2-7; 7 bases line up with TRBD2. CDR3 length: 12 amino acids. Germline V gene sequence: CDR1 MNHNY, CDR2 SVGAGI (reference sequence). Trimming at V came to 8 bases and at J to 4 bases, leaving 5 bases not matched to a gene. In nucleotides, the CDR3 is TGTGCCAGCGGACTAGGAAATTACGAGCAGTACTTC. Its protein product is CASGLGNYEQYF.

The CDR3 bases are TGTGCCAGCAGCTTAGGCAGGGATCAGCCCCAGCATTTT. It translates to CASSLGRDQPQHF. The chain links TRBV5-4 to TRBJ1-5; a possible D gene is TRBD1 (5 bases). V was trimmed by 2 bases and J by 5 bases, leaving 8 bases between them. The CDR3 is 13 amino acids. The V gene's germline CDR1 is SGHNT and CDR2 YYREEE (reference sequence).

V gene TRBV13 combines with J gene TRBJ2-3; no reliable D call. This CDR3 is built from 12 residues. The germline V gene encodes CDR1 PRHDT and CDR2 FYEKMQ (reference sequence). The germline V and J ends were trimmed by 5 bases and 2 bases, with 5 bases remaining between them. CDR3 sequence reads: CASSISTDTQYF. DNA for the CDR3: TGTGCCAGCAGCATCTCCACAGATACGCAGTATTTT.

The chain joins TRBV9 to TRBJ2-1, with 9 nucleotides matching TRBD2. Germline V gene lookup returns CDR1 SGDLS and CDR2 YYNGEE. The CDR3 has 17 residues. The V segment lost 2 bases and the J segment 5 bases; nucleotides outside the gene matches: 11. CDR3 in amino acids: CASSVAGGSLQHNEQFF. CDR3 sequence (DNA): TGTGCCAGCAGCGTTGCGGGGGGGTCTTTACAACACAATGAGCAGTTCTTC.

Only a few counts were recorded for this clone. The genes are TRBV6-1 and TRBJ1-2, with D perhaps matching TRBD1 (5 bases). The CDR3 runs to 14 residues. The V end was cut by 8 bases, the J end by 2 bases, with 15 bases between. Germline loops: CDR1 MNHNS, CDR2 SASEGT. The CDR3 nucleotides are TGTGCCAGCCTACAGACAGAGATAAACTATGGCTACACCTTC. This translates into CASLQTEINYGYTF.

The chain couples TRBV27 to TRBJ1-1; D is unresolved. The V gene lost 8 bases and the J gene lost 0 bases, with 10 bases spanning the gap. From germline, CDR1 is MNHEY and CDR2 SMNVEV (reference sequence). The CDR3 is 13 residues long. CDR3 amino acids: CASSLDLNTEAFF. CDR3 DNA sequence: TGTGCCAGCTCTTTGGACTTGAACACTGAAGCTTTCTTT.

The chain carries TRBV5-4 and TRBJ1-1; 7 nucleotides line up with TRBD1. Trimming took 1 base from V and 5 from J; bases not matched to a gene: 2. The CDR3 consists of 13 residues. Germline loops: CDR1 SGHNT, CDR2 YYREEE (reference sequence). CDR3 DNA: TGTGCCAGCAGCTTGAACAGGGGTACTGAAGCTTTCTTT. Its translation is CASSLNRGTEAFF.

V and J are TRBV13 and TRBJ2-3, with 9 bases that match TRBD2. The CDR3 runs to 16 residues. Germline assignment: CDR1 PRHDT and CDR2 FYEKMQ (reference sequence). Trimming took 4 bases from V and 2 from J; bases not matched to a gene: 7. The CDR3 DNA follows: TGTGCCAGCAGCTATGGCCTAGCGGGGCCCACAGATACGCAGTATTTT. Encoded protein: CASSYGLAGPTDTQYF.

This CDR3 reads CASQGAGVAEAFF. The CDR3 DNA sequence: TGTGCCAGCCAAGGGGCAGGGGTCGCTGAAGCTTTCTTT. This chain uses TRBV2 with TRBJ1-1; tentatively, D is TRBD1 (6 bases). Germline V gene sequence: CDR1 SNHLY, CDR2 FYNNEI. Deletions cut 8 bases from V and 6 bases from J, with 16 bases between. This CDR3 has 13 amino acids.